This passage covers 3 T cell receptor beta chains from one sample sequenced in a study of blood T cell repertoires in COVID-19. TCRdb keeps only in-frame clones here, not all; method: immunoSEQ multiplex PCR. The sample carries some 95,000 clones, roughly 85% recorded once. The sequenced sample consisted of peripheral blood. The receptor set was obtained from a man in his sixties or seventies with acute or convalescent COVID-19.

This clone was seen a handful of times. The chain's CDR3 is CASSLAGLEYGYTF. For the CDR3, the DNA is TGTGCCAGCAGTTTGGCGGGACTCGAATATGGCTACACCTTC. The genes are TRBV28 and TRBJ1-2; tentative D call: TRBD1 (5 bases). With 3 bases removed from V and 5 bases from J, the gap between germline ends came to 13 bases. From germline, CDR1 is MDHEN and CDR2 SYDVKM. CDR3 length: 14 residues.

This rearrangement joins TRBV5-1 to TRBJ1-4; no clear D. Between the trimmed V and J ends, which lost 4 bases and 8 bases, there was a span of 18 bases. Germline values: CDR1 SGHRS, CDR2 YFSETQ. This CDR3 spans 15 amino acids. CDR3 sequence reads: CASSLSSNSGEKLFF. The CDR3, as DNA: TGCGCCAGCAGCCTGTCTTCGAACAGTGGGGAAAAACTGTTTTTT.

The chain has TRBV28 and TRBJ2-5, with 14 positions matching TRBD2. The CDR3 is 15 residues long. The trim removed 6 bases at V and 2 bases at J, leaving 2 bases unmatched. Germline V lookup: CDR1 MDHEN, CDR2 SYDVKM. This CDR3 is CASSGTSGGQETQYF. CDR3 nucleotide sequence: TGTGCCAGCAGCGGGACTAGCGGGGGTCAAGAGACCCAGTACTTC.